Listed here are 2 T cell receptor beta chains from one sample, sequenced in a study of cytomegalovirus exposure and HLA in healthy donors. Amplification used 60 Vbeta primers and 13 Jbeta primers. Sequencing was performed with immunoSEQ multiplex PCR; in TCRdb, only in-frame clones are kept and a portion is missing. The sample yields 130,000 to 150,000 clones, approximately 79% seen once. The sequencing sample was made of PBMCs. The receptors were sampled from a man aged 18-30 years in good health and CMV-seronegative.

This clone was seen a few times. The J gene is TRBJ2-5, the V gene TRBV6-6; TRBD1 matches 8 bases. The CDR3 has 16 residues. Trimming removed 5 bases from V and 4 bases from J; junction bases left unmatched: 12. Per the germline V gene, CDR1 is MNHNY and CDR2 is SVGAGI (reference sequence). CDR3 amino acids: CASSKDSPDRGETQYF. DNA of the CDR3: TGTGCCAGCAGTAAAGACAGCCCAGACAGGGGAGAGACCCAGTACTTC.

The rearrangement joins TRBV30 to TRBJ1-1; tentative D call: TRBD1 (5 bases). The ends were cut back, 0 bases at V and 4 bases at J, with 12 bases in the middle. The CDR3 sequence is 14 residues long. Germline V gene lookup returns CDR1 GTSNPN and CDR2 SVGIG (reference sequence). CDR3 protein: CAWSVRRGGTEAFF. DNA of the CDR3: TGTGCCTGGAGTGTACGGAGGGGAGGCACTGAAGCTTTCTTT.